This TCR beta chain was recovered during a study of neoadjuvant nivolumab and ipilimumab in lung cancer. Points from the study as a whole: Resected tumors had greater TCR richness and clonality than uninvolved lung. A small number of samples were TCR sequenced. From pretherapy to surgery, tumor richness and clonality rose with dual therapy.

The CDR3 loop spans 15 amino acids. V was shortened by 5 bases and J by 1 base, with 11 bases between the two germline ends. Germline CDR1 is SGHNT and CDR2 is YENEEA. As to this clone: Its antigen is still unknown.

TCRdb's copy holds only in-frame clones and misses some; the assay was immunoSEQ multiplex PCR. The repertoire holds roughly 20,000 clones, with 85% to 90% as singletons. The chain uses TRBV11-3 and TRBJ2-2; D uncertain. The sample was peripheral blood, taken before neoadjuvant nivolumab, alone or with ipilimumab. The receptor's source is an adult with non-small cell lung cancer. The CDR3 nucleotides are TGTGCCAGCAGCCTCCGGGCGGAGAACACCGGGGAGCTGTTTTTT. Encoded protein: CASSLRAENTGELFF.